This TCR beta chain comes out of a study of blood T cell repertoires in COVID-19. Study as a whole: Donors in the United States, Italy and Spain gave samples during acute or convalescent COVID-19. T cells, B-cell-depleted T cells, or PBMCs provided the cDNA or gDNA that served as material.

How the authors handled the data: Estimation of nucleated cell counts was performed using reference gene primer amplification. The method was immunoSEQ multiplex PCR; TCRdb's version includes in-frame clones alone and lacks a portion of them. V, J and clone size are those of that table, while D and trimming were read from the DNA. The sample has just over 60,000 clones, 65% to 80% seen once; the top ten hold 15% to 20%. This CDR3 spans 15 amino acids. Trimming shortened V by 0 bases and J by 5 bases, and 13 bases separated the two germline ends. CDR1 and CDR2 from the germline V gene are MNHEY and SMNVEV (reference sequence).

V is TRBV27 and J is TRBJ1-1; a weak D match, TRBD1 (5 bases). Sequenced input: peripheral blood. This receptor was taken from a man aged 60 to 69 with acute or convalescent COVID-19. The CDR3 reads CASSLSTQGTTEAFF. The CDR3 nucleotides are TGTGCCAGCAGTTTATCGACGCAGGGAACGACTGAAGCTTTCTTT.